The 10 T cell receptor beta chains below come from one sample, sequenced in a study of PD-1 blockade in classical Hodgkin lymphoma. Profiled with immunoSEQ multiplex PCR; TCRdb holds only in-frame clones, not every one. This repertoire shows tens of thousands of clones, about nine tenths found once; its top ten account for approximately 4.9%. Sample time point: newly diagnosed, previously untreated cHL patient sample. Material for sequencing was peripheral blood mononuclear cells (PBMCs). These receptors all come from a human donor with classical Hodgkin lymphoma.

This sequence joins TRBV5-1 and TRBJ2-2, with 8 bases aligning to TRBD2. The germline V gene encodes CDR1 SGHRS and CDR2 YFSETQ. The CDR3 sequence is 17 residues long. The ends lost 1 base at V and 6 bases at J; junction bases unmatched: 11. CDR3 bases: TGCGCCAGCAGCTTGTGGGGCCTGACTAGCGAAGCCGGGGAGCTGTTTTTT. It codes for CASSLWGLTSEAGELFF.

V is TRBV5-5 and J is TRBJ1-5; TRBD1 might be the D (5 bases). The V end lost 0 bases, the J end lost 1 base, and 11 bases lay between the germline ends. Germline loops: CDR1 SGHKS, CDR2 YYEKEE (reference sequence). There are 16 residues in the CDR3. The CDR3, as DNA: TGTGCCAGCAGCTTGGAGGGAGGGACGAGCAATCAGCCCCAGCATTTT. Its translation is CASSLEGGTSNQPQHF.

CDR3 in DNA: TGCAGCGTTGGGGGTCCTTCATCCGGTTATGGCTACACCTTC. Amino acids: CSVGGPSSGYGYTF. The chain couples TRBV29-1 to TRBJ1-2, with D unresolved. Trimming removed 4 bases at V and 5 bases at J, with 17 bases between. Germline CDR1 SQVTM, CDR2 ANQGSEA. The CDR3 sequence is 14 residues long.

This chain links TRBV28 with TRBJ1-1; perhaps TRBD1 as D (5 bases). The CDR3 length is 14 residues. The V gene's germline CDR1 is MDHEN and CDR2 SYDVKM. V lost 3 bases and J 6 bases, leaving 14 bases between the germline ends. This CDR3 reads CASSFSGRAPEAFF. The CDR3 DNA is TGTGCCAGCAGTTTTTCGGGGCGCGCCCCTGAAGCTTTCTTT.

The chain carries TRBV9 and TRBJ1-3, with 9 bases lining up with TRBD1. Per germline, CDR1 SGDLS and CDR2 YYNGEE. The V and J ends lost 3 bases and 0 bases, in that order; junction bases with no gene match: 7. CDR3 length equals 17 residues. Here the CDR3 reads CASSARTGAVSGNTIYF. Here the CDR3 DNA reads TGTGCCAGCAGCGCCCGGACAGGGGCCGTCTCTGGAAACACCATATATTTT.

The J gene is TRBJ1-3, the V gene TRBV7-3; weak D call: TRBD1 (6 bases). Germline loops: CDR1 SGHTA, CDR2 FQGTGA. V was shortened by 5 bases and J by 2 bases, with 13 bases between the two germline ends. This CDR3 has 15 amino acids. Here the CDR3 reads CASSRSGGTGNTIYF. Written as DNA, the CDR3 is TGTGCCAGCAGCCGATCGGGGGGCACTGGAAACACCATATATTTT. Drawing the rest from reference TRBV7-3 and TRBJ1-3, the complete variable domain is GAGVSQTPSNKVTEKGKYVELRCDPISGHTALYWYRQSLGQGPEFLIYFQGTGAADDSGLPNDRFFAVRPEGSVSTLKIQRTERGDSAVYLCASSRSGGTGNTIYFGEGSWLTVV.

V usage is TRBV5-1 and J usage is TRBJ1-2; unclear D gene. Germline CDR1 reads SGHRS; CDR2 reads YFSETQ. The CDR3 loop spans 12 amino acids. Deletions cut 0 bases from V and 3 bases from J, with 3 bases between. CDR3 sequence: CASSLGDYGYTF. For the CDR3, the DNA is TGCGCCAGCAGCTTGGGAGACTATGGCTACACCTTC. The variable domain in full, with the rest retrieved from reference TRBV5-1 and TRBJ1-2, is KAGVTQTPRYLIKTRGQQVTLSCSPISGHRSVSWYQQTPGQGLQFLFEYFSETQRNKGNFPGRFSGRQFSNSRSEMNVSTLELGDSALYLCASSLGDYGYTFGSGTRLTVV.

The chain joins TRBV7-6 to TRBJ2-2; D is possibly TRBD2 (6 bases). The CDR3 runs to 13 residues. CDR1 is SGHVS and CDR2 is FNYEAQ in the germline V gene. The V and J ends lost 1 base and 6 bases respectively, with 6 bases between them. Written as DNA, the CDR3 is TGTGCCAGCAGCTTAGGGGGGGCCGGGGAGCTGTTTTTT. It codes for CASSLGGAGELFF.

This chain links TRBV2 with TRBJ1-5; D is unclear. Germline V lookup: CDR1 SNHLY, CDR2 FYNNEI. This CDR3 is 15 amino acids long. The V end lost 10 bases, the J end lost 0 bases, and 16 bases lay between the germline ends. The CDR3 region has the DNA TGTGCCACCAGCAGCGGGGTACCTAGCAATCAGCCCCAGCATTTT. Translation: CATSSGVPSNQPQHF.

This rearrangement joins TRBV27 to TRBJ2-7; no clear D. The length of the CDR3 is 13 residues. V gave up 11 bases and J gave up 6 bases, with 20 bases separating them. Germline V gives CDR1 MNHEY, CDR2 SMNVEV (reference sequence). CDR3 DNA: TGTGCCTCTTCTGAGGCGGATACACGCGAGCAGTACTTC. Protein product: CASSEADTREQYF.